This passage covers 24 T cell receptor beta chains from one sample sequenced in a study of blood T cell repertoires in COVID-19. The table came from immunoSEQ multiplex PCR; TCRdb's copy has only in-frame clones and leaves some out. The sample consists of tens of thousands of clones, approximately 90% of them appearing once. Material: peripheral blood. These receptors were obtained from a man aged 35 to 55 with COVID-19, enrolled during active disease.

The chain couples TRBV9 to TRBJ1-2, with 11 bases identical to TRBD1. Germline trimming cut 7 bases from V and 4 bases from J; bases unmatched to any gene: 3. Germline loops: CDR1 SGDLS, CDR2 YYNGEE. This CDR3 is 13 amino acids long. The CDR3 nucleotides read TGTGCCAGCTGGGGACAGGGGGGCTATGGCTACACCTTC. Its translation is CASWGQGGYGYTF.

The V gene is TRBV24-1, the J gene TRBJ2-4; a possible D gene is TRBD1 (6 bases). V lost 5 bases and J 8 bases, leaving 12 bases between the germline ends. CDR1 is KGHDR, CDR2 SFDVKD, per germline. The CDR3 has 13 residues. This chain's CDR3 is CATSGPPGDIQYF. The CDR3 region has the DNA TGTGCCACCAGTGGCCCGCCAGGGGACATTCAGTACTTC.

The rearrangement uses TRBV3-1 (or the pseudogene TRBV3-2) and TRBJ1-3, with D possibly TRBD1 on 5 matching bases. Trimming took 1 base from V and 0 from J, leaving 10 bases between them. The CDR3 is 16 residues long. Germline values: CDR1 LGHDT, CDR2 YNNKEL (reference sequence). This CDR3 is CASSQVRRVSGNTIYF. DNA for the CDR3: TGTGCCAGCAGCCAAGTTCGCAGGGTCTCTGGAAACACCATATATTTT.

The chain employs TRBV18 and TRBJ2-7; 7 bases match TRBD2. The CDR3 totals 14 residues. V lost 3 bases to trimming and J lost 3 bases; unmatched junction nucleotides: 5. Germline assignment: CDR1 KGHSH and CDR2 LQKENI. The CDR3 sequence: CASSPGAGLYEQYF. DNA of the CDR3: TGTGCCAGCTCACCGGGAGCGGGGCTCTACGAGCAGTACTTC.

V is TRBV30 and J is TRBJ1-5; TRBD1 matches at 7 bases. The CDR3 totals 15 residues. The V and J ends lost 1 base and 2 bases, in that order; junction bases with no gene match: 5. CDR1 is GTSNPN and CDR2 is SVGIG in the germline V gene (reference sequence). CDR3 DNA sequence: TGTGCCTGGAGTGACAATGACAGGGGCAATCAGCCCCAGCATTTT. Its translation is CAWSDNDRGNQPQHF.

The gene calls are TRBV25-1 and TRBJ1-3; 9 bases line up with TRBD1. Germline-derived CDR1 and CDR2 are MGHDK and SYGVNS. CDR3 length equals 15 residues. J gave up 3 bases and V 5 bases, and 5 bases lay outside the gene matches. The CDR3 protein is CASSLQGAGGNTIYF. The CDR3 DNA is TGTGCCAGCAGTCTACAGGGGGCTGGTGGAAACACCATATATTTT.

The J gene is TRBJ1-3, the V gene TRBV28, with D perhaps matching TRBD1 (6 bases). Trimming took 6 bases from V and 2 from J, leaving 11 bases between them. Germline V gene sequence: CDR1 MDHEN, CDR2 SYDVKM. The CDR3 covers 14 residues. CDR3 DNA: TGTGCCAGCAGGCGGGGGGCAGCTGGAAACACCATATATTTT. Residues: CASRRGAAGNTIYF.

In DNA form, the CDR3 reads TGTGCCAGCTCACCGCCGGGGGGAGGCACTGAAGCTTTCTTT. Its translation: CASSPPGGGTEAFF. The chain employs TRBV18 and TRBJ1-1, with D tentatively TRBD1 (5 bases). In germline, CDR1 is KGHSH, CDR2 LQKENI. Trimming took 3 bases from V and 4 from J, leaving 12 bases between them. This CDR3 is 14 amino acids long.

The chain combines TRBV5-4 with TRBJ2-1; D is perhaps TRBD2 (7 bases). The germline V gene encodes CDR1 SGHNT and CDR2 YYREEE (reference sequence). This CDR3 region has 14 residues. Trimming pared 5 bases from V and 7 bases from J, leaving 16 bases between. The DNA of the CDR3 is TGTGCCAGCAGGGGGGGGCCCGGAGGAAATGAGCAGTTCTTC. Translating gives CASRGGPGGNEQFF.

The chain links TRBV19 to TRBJ2-4, with a tentative D call TRBD1 (5 bases). The CDR3 length is 13 residues. The V gene lost 0 bases and the J gene lost 9 bases, with 9 bases spanning the gap. Germline assignment: CDR1 LNHDA and CDR2 SQIVND (reference sequence). DNA of the CDR3: TGTGCCAGTAGTATAGAGTCAGGGTTCATTCAGTACTTC. It translates to CASSIESGFIQYF.

This clone has a handful of counts. The genes are TRBV10-2 and TRBJ2-3, with 13 positions matching TRBD2. The CDR3 covers 17 residues. Germline values: CDR1 WSHSY, CDR2 SAAADI. V gave up 8 bases and J gave up 8 bases; unmatched junction bases: 16. The CDR3 bases are TGCGCCAGCCTGCGGGTGGGACTAGCGGGACCGCTAAGTACGCAGTATTTT. Amino acid sequence: CASLRVGLAGPLSTQYF.

The chain links TRBV19 to TRBJ1-5; the match to TRBD1 covers 8 bases. Germline-derived CDR1 and CDR2 are LNHDA and SQIVND (reference sequence). Trimming at V came to 6 bases and at J to 6 bases, leaving 10 bases not matched to a gene. This CDR3 contains 15 residues. This chain's CDR3 is CASRDRVVVSQPQHF. The CDR3, as DNA: TGTGCCAGTAGGGACAGGGTCGTGGTAAGTCAGCCCCAGCATTTT.

The CDR3 protein is CASNPDGLLQPQHF. Written as DNA, the CDR3 is TGTGCCAGCAACCCGGATGGGCTCCTCCAGCCCCAGCATTTT. V usage is TRBV6-5 and J usage is TRBJ1-5, with unresolved D. The CDR3 is 14 amino acids. Germline V CDR1 and CDR2: MNHEY, SVGAGI. V was trimmed by 7 bases and J by 7 bases, leaving 17 bases between them.

CDR3 residues: CASSSTGSSQGNTIYF. CDR3 bases: TGTGCCAGCAGTTCAACCGGGTCCAGCCAGGGAAACACCATATATTTT. This sequence joins TRBV2 and TRBJ1-3; D is unresolved. This CDR3 has 16 amino acids. V lost 5 bases and J lost 4, with 18 bases in between. Germline V gene data show CDR1 as SNHLY and CDR2 as FYNNEI.

The gene calls are TRBV6-5 and TRBJ1-6; TRBD1 agrees at 7 bases. CDR3 length: 13 residues. Germline CDR1 and CDR2: MNHEY and SVGAGI. Trimming at V came to 9 bases and at J to 7 bases, leaving 6 bases not matched to a gene. This CDR3 reads CASTRQGNSPLHF. For the CDR3, the DNA is TGTGCCAGTACGAGACAGGGCAATTCACCCCTCCACTTT.

This clone has only one observation. The chain employs TRBV29-1 and TRBJ2-2, with unresolved D. Trimming took off 4 bases at V and 0 bases at J, with 15 bases between the two ends. This CDR3 has 16 amino acids. Looked up from germline, CDR1 is SQVTM and CDR2 is ANQGSEA. The CDR3 loop is CSVGHGGPANTGELFF. The DNA of the CDR3 is TGCAGCGTTGGGCACGGCGGTCCCGCGAACACCGGGGAGCTGTTTTTT.

The rearrangement joins TRBV5-6 to TRBJ2-1; 8 bases align to TRBD1. The germline V gene has CDR1 SGHDT and CDR2 YYEEEE. The length of the CDR3 is 16 residues. V lost 5 bases, J lost 1 base, and 8 bases stayed unmatched. The CDR3 coding sequence is TGTGCCAGCAGACCTCGAGGACAGGGTTCCTACAATGAGCAGTTCTTC. Translation: CASRPRGQGSYNEQFF.

The V gene is TRBV29-1, the J gene TRBJ2-4; 9 nucleotides align to TRBD1. Germline CDR1 is SQVTM and CDR2 is ANQGSEA. This CDR3 comprises 13 residues. V trimming: 5 bases; J trimming: 10 bases; junction bases outside the gene matches: 9. The CDR3 here is CSVSDRDRDIQYF. CDR3 sequence (DNA): TGCAGCGTTTCTGACCGGGACAGGGATATTCAGTACTTC.

The V and J genes are TRBV10-3 and TRBJ2-7, with 10 bases fitting TRBD2. The CDR3 covers 16 residues. The germline CDR1 and CDR2 sequences are ENHRY and SYGVKD. J lost 0 bases, V lost 7 bases, and 9 bases had no gene match. This CDR3 is CAIKGAGGTLSYEQYF. In nucleotides, the CDR3 is TGTGCCATCAAAGGAGCGGGAGGGACTCTCTCCTACGAGCAGTACTTC.

This chain uses TRBV11-2 with TRBJ2-5; D may be TRBD2 (7 bases). This CDR3 region has 16 residues. Trimming pared 1 base from V and 4 bases from J, leaving 16 bases between. Germline CDR1 and CDR2: SGHAT and FQNNGV. The chain's CDR3 is CASSLASGGQVETQYF. Here the CDR3 DNA reads TGTGCCAGCAGCTTAGCTTCCGGGGGGCAAGTAGAGACCCAGTACTTC. The variable domain in full, with the rest retrieved from reference TRBV11-2 and TRBJ2-5, is EAGVAQSPRYKIIEKRQSVAFWCNPISGHATLYWYQQILGQGPKLLIQFQNNGVVDDSQLPKDRFSAERLKGVDSTLKIQPAKLEDSAVYLCASSLASGGQVETQYFGPGTRLLVL.

J is TRBJ2-1 and V is TRBV4-1, with 14 nucleotides matching TRBD2. This CDR3 has 19 amino acids. V dropped 4 bases and J dropped 3; count of bases not matched to a gene: 11. Germline V CDR1 and CDR2: MGHRA, YSYEKL. The CDR3 DNA reads as TGCGCCAGCAGCCCATCTGGGACTAGCGGGGGAGAGCACTACAATGAGCAGTTCTTC. Amino acids: CASSPSGTSGGEHYNEQFF.

The chain recombines TRBV15 with TRBJ2-3, with a tentative D call TRBD1 (6 bases). Trimming removed 2 bases from V and 4 bases from J, with 7 bases in between. The CDR3 runs to 13 residues. Germline V gives CDR1 LNHNV, CDR2 YYDKDF (reference sequence). CDR3 region: CATSRPGADTQYF. DNA for the CDR3: TGTGCCACCAGCAGACCAGGGGCAGATACGCAGTATTTT.

This chain joins TRBV3-1 (or the pseudogene TRBV3-2) and TRBJ2-5; 7 positions agree with TRBD2. The CDR3 consists of 17 residues. The ends lost 0 bases at V and 4 bases at J; junction bases unmatched: 11. Germline-derived CDR1 and CDR2 are LGHDT and YNNKEL (reference sequence). The CDR3 DNA reads TGTGCCAGCAGCCAAGATTACGGGCCCGAGCGGGGAGAGACCCAGTACTTC. It yields the protein CASSQDYGPERGETQYF.

The chain couples TRBV19 to TRBJ2-2; 8 positions agree with TRBD2. The J segment lost 4 bases and the V segment lost 4 bases, leaving 8 bases of the junction unmatched. CDR1 and CDR2 (germline): LNHDA, SQIVND (reference sequence). The CDR3 has 16 residues. The DNA of the CDR3 is TGTGCCAGTAGTAGAGGGACTAGATCTCTCACCGGGGAGCTGTTTTTT. Translating gives CASSRGTRSLTGELFF.